This T cell receptor beta chain appears in the sequencing data of a study of blood T cell repertoires in COVID-19 (TCRdb year 2020). Describing the broader study: The collaborator samples originated in the United States, Italy and Spain and spanned the acute and convalescent phases of COVID-19. The material from the prospective study consisted of cDNA or gDNA derived from T cells, B-cell-depleted T cells, or PBMCs. Deeply sampled blood TCRbeta repertoires from subjects exposed to, actively infected with, or recovered from COVID-19 were included in the dataset. The repertoires were released in a freely available public database meant as a resource for research on the immune response to SARS-CoV-2. Samples were obtained from the ongoing ImmuneRACE study (first 160 participants) and from 1,254 subjects provided by 6 global collaborators. Sample metadata almost always included a de-identified subject ID, COVID-19 status, age in years and sex. HLA class I and class II types, where available, came from metadata supplied by the sample provider rather than from assay-based typing.

The immunoSEQ Assay, a bias-controlled multiplex PCR, was used to amplify TCRbeta CDR3 regions from genomic DNA. The source study handled its data this way. Within the assay, amplification of reference gene primers was used to estimate how many nucleated cells each sample contained. Sequence reads were collapsed and filtered to measure the absolute abundance of every unique TCRbeta CDR3 rearrangement. For each sample, productive Simpson clonality was calculated by taking the square root of Simpson's diversity index across productive rearrangements. Held by TCRdb, this immuneACCESS table contains in-frame sequences only and omits some clones. Under half of the omission traces to an unresolved V gene where checked; the cause of the rest is unknown. That table gives V, J and clone size, and the DNA gave D and trimming. The sample table records under 450,000 clones; about nine tenths of these occur just once. The biggest ten clones account for roughly 13% of the sample.

Study-wide findings and limitations: The amount of clinical and demographic metadata varied by source and participant and was provided uncurated.

Concerning this clone itself: Its antigen target is currently unknown. No quality values exist for individual bases; no much larger clone is one base distant.

In Seattle, one collaborating source enrolled patients while the infection was active and tracked those patients longitudinally over the course of disease. The collaborating institutions used their own protocols to collect whole blood in K2EDTA tubes. For TCRbeta analysis, collaborators shipped samples as frozen whole blood, isolated PBMCs, or DNA extracted from either of those sample types. This TCR derives from a woman between 45 and 60 years old with COVID-19, enrolled during active disease. Sequenced sample: peripheral blood.

The DNA sequence is TGTGCCTGGAGTGTAGGGGAAGTTGAAGCTTTCTTT. Its translation is CAWSVGEVEAFF. The rearrangement combines TRBV30 with TRBJ1-1; a weak D assignment points to TRBD1 (5 bases agree). A distance of 9 bases separates the germline ends of V and J, which lose 0 bases and 7 bases respectively. Sequences GTSNPN (CDR1) and SVGIG (CDR2) are obtained from the germline V gene (reference sequence). Reading from cysteine to phenylalanine, the CDR3 counts 12 amino acids. Only the CDR3 portion is preserved as DNA: 36 bases, with reading frame beginning at the first base.